Detailed here is one TCR beta chain. Libraries were prepared by immunoSEQ multiplex PCR; TCRdb keeps only in-frame clonotypes and omits some of them. This sample has some 330,000 clones, with 70% to 90% found just once. These data belong to a study of blood T cell repertoires in COVID-19. Participant-reported clinical history was the basis for cohort assignment. Either two negative PCRs, clearance, or symptom resolution qualified Cohort 3 donors as recovered. Sequenced input: PBMCs or T cells enriched from blood (not recorded which). The source is a man aged 30 to 45 who had recovered from COVID-19.

As DNA, the CDR3 is TGTGCCAGCAGCTTAGATCAGAGGCAAGAGACCCAGTACTTC. This gives the protein CASSLDQRQETQYF. V usage is TRBV11-3 and J usage is TRBJ2-5, with unresolved D. V was cut by 0 bases and J by 2 bases, with 7 bases left in between. This CDR3 is 14 amino acids long. Germline lookup yields CDR1 SGHNT and CDR2 YENEEA.